Listed below are T cell receptor beta chains from one sample, sequenced in a study of Ad26.COV2.S vaccination and SARS-CoV-2 variants. Data came from immunoSEQ multiplex PCR; TCRdb stores just in-frame clones and leaves some out. The sample consists of more than 300,000 clones, 85% to 90% of them appearing once. The sample in question was peripheral blood, obtained in a trial of Ad26.COV2.S vaccine versus placebo. Source of these receptors: a person between 18 and 60 years old who received the Ad26.COV2.S COVID-19 vaccine or a placebo. Both conserved end residues are part of each CDR3. D genes are given only for firm matches. Part of the rows lack a size; the others show once, few, many or a class for expanded clones.

>TRBD1|.|17|TRBJ1-3|TRBV19
TGTGCCAGTAGTCTTCGCCGGACAGGCTCCTCTGGAAACACCATATATTTT
CASSLRRTGSSGNTIYF
>.|.|13|TRBJ1-1|TRBV7-2
TGTGCCAGCAGCTTAGGGGCAGAACTAGAAGCTTTCTTT
CASSLGAELEAFF
>.|once|11|TRBJ2-3|TRBV7-2
TGTGCCAGCAGCCCCAGAGATACGCAGTATTTT
CASSPRDTQYF
>TRBD1|.|13|TRBJ2-3|TRBV10-3
TGTGCCGTCGAGACAGGGGGCACAGATACGCAGTATTTT
CAVETGGTDTQYF
>.|.|14|TRBJ1-1|TRBV5-1
TGCGCCAGCAGCCCGGGGGTCATGAGCACTGAAGCTTTCTTT
CASSPGVMSTEAFF
>TRBD1|few|15|TRBJ2-2|TRBV20-1
TGCAGTGCTAGTCGGGACAGGGCTAACACCGGGGAGCTGTTTTTT
CSASRDRANTGELFF
>TRBD1|.|16|TRBJ1-5|TRBV15
TGTGCCACCAGCACCTTGGAGGGCAGGGGGAACCAGCCCCAGCATTTT
CATSTLEGRGNQPQHF
>.|.|19|TRBJ2-3|TRBV12-5
TGTGCTAGTGGCCTCCGGCCTTCACAGGGGAGGGGTATCACAGATACGCAGTATTTT
CASGLRPSQGRGITDTQYF
>.|.|14|TRBJ1-1|TRBV25-1
TGTGCCAGCAGTGAATCGAGGGTCTTGGGGGGGGCTTTCTTT
CASSESRVLGGAFF
>.|.|14|TRBJ2-5|TRBV11-2
TGTGCCAGCAGCTTAGTTCTTGATTTAGAGACCCAGTACTTC
CASSLVLDLETQYF
>.|.|15|TRBJ2-4|TRBV30
TGTGCCTGGAGTTTGAGATCCAAGGCCAAAAACATTCAGTACTTC
CAWSLRSKAKNIQYF
>.|.|17|TRBJ2-7|TRBV6-1
TGTGCCAGCAGTGTATTCATTACGCAGGGGAGGATCCACGAGCAGTACTTC
CASSVFITQGRIHEQYF
>.|.|16|TRBJ2-1|TRBV20-1
TGCAGTGCTAGTAGTGTCCGGGGAACCTCCTACAATGAGCAGTTCTTC
CSASSVRGTSYNEQFF
>.|few|12|TRBJ1-6|TRBV6-5
TGTGCCAGCAGAGTAAAGACAGGTCGCCTCCACTTT
CASRVKTGRLHF
>.|.|12|TRBJ2-3|TRBV30
TGTGCCTGGAGCCCCGACTGGGGTACGCAGTATTTT
CAWSPDWGTQYF
>TRBD2|.|18|TRBJ2-5|TRBV11-2
TGTGCCAGCAGCTTAGGACTCCTAGCGGGGGGGTACCAAGAGACCCAGTACTTC
CASSLGLLAGGYQETQYF
>.|once|15|TRBJ1-4|TRBV3-1/TRBV3-2
TGTGCCAGACCCCCCCTTTTTCACCCGGGCGGAAAACTGTTTTTT
CARPPLFHPGGKLFF
>TRBD1|.|13|TRBJ1-2|TRBV6-5
TGTGCCAGCAGCTTTGACAGGGGCGGCGGCTACACCTTC
CASSFDRGGGYTF
>TRBD1|.|17|TRBJ1-1|TRBV5-4
TGTGCCAGCAGCCAGGGCGGGGCAAGGACAGGGGGCACTGAAGCTTTCTTT
CASSQGGARTGGTEAFF
>.|.|14|TRBJ1-2|TRBV2
TGTGCCAGCAGGAAGGGGGGCGGGTGGTATGGCTACACCTTC
CASRKGGGWYGYTF
>.|.|15|TRBJ2-7|TRBV18
TGTGCCAGCTCGCCGAGACAGGCAAGGTCCTACGAGCAGTACTTC
CASSPRQARSYEQYF
>.|.|15|TRBJ2-3|TRBV9
TGTGCCAGCAGCGCGGGGACACTCAGCACAGATACGCAGTATTTT
CASSAGTLSTDTQYF